This TCR beta chain came from a study of CD8+ T cells in alopecia areata. The treatment denotes: oral pan-JAK inhibitor, 5-10 mg twice daily. This clone was counted between two and nine times. The germline CDR1 and CDR2 sequences are SNHLY and FYNNEI. The length of the CDR3 is 12 residues. Between the trimmed V and J ends, which lost 7 bases and 8 bases, there was a span of 12 bases. RNA extraction and reverse transcription yielded cDNA as sequencing template. Some clones are missing from TCRdb's copy, which holds only in-frame ones; the method was immunoSEQ multiplex PCR. Of about 150,000 clones listed, 65% are singletons.

The receptor comes from a human donor with alopecia areata. The J gene is TRBJ2-1, the V gene TRBV2; tentatively, D is TRBD2 (5 bases). Sequencing used CD4+ T cells sorted from blood, obtained at week 4, from a patient treated with tofacitinib. CDR3 protein: CASTDPGDEQFF. The CDR3 region has the DNA TGTGCCAGCACCGACCCCGGGGATGAGCAGTTCTTC.